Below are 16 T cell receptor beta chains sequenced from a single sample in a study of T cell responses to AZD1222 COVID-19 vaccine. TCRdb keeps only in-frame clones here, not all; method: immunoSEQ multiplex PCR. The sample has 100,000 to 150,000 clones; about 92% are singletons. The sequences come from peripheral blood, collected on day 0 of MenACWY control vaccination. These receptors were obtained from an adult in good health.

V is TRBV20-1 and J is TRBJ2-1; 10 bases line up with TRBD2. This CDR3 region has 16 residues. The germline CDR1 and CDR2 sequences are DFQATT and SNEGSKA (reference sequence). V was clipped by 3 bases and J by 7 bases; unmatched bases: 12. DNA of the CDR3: TGCAGTGCTAGTGTTCAGCGGGGGGGCATGTGGAATGAGCAGTTCTTC. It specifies CSASVQRGGMWNEQFF.

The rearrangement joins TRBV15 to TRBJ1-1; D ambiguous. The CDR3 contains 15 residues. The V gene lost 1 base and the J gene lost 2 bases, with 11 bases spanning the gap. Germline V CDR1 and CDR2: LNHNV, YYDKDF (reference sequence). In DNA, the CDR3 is TGTGCCACCAGCAGAGTAGAGGCGGTCAACACTGAAGCTTTCTTT. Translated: CATSRVEAVNTEAFF.

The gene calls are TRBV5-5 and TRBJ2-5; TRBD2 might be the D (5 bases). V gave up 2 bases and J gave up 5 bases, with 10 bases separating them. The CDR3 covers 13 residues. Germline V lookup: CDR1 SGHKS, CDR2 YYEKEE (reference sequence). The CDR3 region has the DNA TGTGCCAGCAGCTTCGTCGGGGTCGAGACCCAGTACTTC. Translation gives CASSFVGVETQYF. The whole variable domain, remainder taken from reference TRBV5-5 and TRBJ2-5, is DAGVTQSPTHLIKTRGQQVTLRCSPISGHKSVSWYQQVLGQGPQFIFQYYEKEERGRGNFPDRFSARQFPNYSSELNVNALLLGDSALYLCASSFVGVETQYFGPGTRLLVL.

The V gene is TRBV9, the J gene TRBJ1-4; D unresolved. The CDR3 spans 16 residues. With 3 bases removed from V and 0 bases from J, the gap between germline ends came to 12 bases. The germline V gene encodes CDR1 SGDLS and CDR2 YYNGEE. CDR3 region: CASSDGSWATNEKLFF. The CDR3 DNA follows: TGTGCCAGCAGCGACGGCAGCTGGGCAACTAATGAAAAACTGTTTTTT. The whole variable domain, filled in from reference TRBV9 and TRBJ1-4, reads DSGVTQTPKHLITATGQRVTLRCSPRSGDLSVYWYQQSLDQGLQFLIQYYNGEERAKGNILERFSAQQFPDLHSELNLSSLELGDSALYFCASSDGSWATNEKLFFGSGTQLSVL.

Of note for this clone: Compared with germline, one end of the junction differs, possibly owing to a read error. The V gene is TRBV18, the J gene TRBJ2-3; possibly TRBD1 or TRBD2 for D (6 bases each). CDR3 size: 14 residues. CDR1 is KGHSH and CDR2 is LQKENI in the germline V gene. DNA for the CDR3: TGTGCCGGCTCACCGGGGGCAGCAACTGATACGCAGTATTTT. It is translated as CAGSPGAATDTQYF.

CDR3 sequence (DNA): TGTGCCAGCAGCTACGCAGGGGGCTCCTATAATTCACCCCTCCACTTT. The encoded protein is CASSYAGGSYNSPLHF. The chain couples TRBV11-2 to TRBJ1-6, with 7 bases matching TRBD1. This CDR3 contains 16 residues. Germline loops: CDR1 SGHAT, CDR2 FQNNGV. V dropped 4 bases and J dropped 0; count of bases not matched to a gene: 3.

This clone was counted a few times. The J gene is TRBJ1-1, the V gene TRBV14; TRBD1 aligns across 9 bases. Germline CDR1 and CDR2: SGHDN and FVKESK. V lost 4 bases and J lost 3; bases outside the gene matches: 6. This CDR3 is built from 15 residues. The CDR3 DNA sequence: TGTGCCAGCAGCCCCCGGGACAGGGTATACACTGAAGCTTTCTTT. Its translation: CASSPRDRVYTEAFF.

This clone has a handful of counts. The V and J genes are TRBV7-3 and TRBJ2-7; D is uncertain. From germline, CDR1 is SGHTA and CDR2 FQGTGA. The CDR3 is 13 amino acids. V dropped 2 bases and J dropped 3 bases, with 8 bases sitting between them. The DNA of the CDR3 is TGTGCCAGCAGCTTACAGAGAGGCTACGAGCAGTACTTC. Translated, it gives CASSLQRGYEQYF.

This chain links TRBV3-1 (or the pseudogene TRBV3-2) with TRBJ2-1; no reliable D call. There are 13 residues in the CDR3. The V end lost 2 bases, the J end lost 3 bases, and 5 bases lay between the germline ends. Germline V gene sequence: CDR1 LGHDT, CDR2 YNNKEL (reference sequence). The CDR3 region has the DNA TGTGCCAGCAGCCAACTAGACTACAATGAGCAGTTCTTC. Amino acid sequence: CASSQLDYNEQFF.

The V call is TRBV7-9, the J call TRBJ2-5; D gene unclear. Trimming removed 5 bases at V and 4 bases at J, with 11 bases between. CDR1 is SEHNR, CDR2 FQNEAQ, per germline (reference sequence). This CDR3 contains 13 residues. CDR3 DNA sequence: TGTGCCAGCAGCCCCCCTATAGCAGAGACCCAGTACTTC. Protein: CASSPPIAETQYF.

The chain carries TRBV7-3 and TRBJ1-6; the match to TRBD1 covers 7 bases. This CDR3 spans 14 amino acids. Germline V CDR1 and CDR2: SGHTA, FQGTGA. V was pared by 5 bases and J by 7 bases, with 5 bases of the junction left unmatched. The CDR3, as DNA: TGTGCCAGCAGCACCGGACAGGAAAATTCACCCCTCCACTTT. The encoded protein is CASSTGQENSPLHF. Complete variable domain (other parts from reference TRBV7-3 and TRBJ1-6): GAGVSQTPSNKVTEKGKYVELRCDPISGHTALYWYRQSLGQGPEFLIYFQGTGAADDSGLPNDRFFAVRPEGSVSTLKIQRTERGDSAVYLCASSTGQENSPLHFGNGTRLTVT.

This CDR3 reads CASRRQGWSTDTQYF. DNA of the CDR3: TGTGCCAGCAGGCGACAGGGTTGGAGCACAGATACGCAGTATTTT. This chain joins TRBV27 and TRBJ2-3, with 7 nucleotides matching TRBD1. The CDR3 runs to 15 residues. Per the germline V gene, CDR1 is MNHEY and CDR2 is SMNVEV (reference sequence). V dropped 6 bases and J dropped 0; count of bases not matched to a gene: 6.

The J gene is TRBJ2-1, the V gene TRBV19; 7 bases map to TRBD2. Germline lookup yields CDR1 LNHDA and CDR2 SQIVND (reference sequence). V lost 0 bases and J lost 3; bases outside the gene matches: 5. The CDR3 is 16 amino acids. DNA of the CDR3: TGTGCCAGTAGTATAGAGGCTAGCGGTGGCTACAATGAGCAGTTCTTC. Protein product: CASSIEASGGYNEQFF.

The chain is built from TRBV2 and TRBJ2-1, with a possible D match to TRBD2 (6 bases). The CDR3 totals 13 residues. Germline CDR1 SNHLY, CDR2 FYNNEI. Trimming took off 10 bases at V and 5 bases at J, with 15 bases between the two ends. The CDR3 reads CATAGTGDNEQFF. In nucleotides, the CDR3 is TGTGCCACCGCCGGGACTGGGGACAATGAGCAGTTCTTC.

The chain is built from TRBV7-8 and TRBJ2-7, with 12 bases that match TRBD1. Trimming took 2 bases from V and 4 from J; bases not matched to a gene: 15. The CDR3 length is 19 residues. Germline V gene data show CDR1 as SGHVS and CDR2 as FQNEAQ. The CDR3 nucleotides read TGTGCCAGCAGCTTAAGGGACAGGGGGCATTATGACCCGCTATACGAGCAGTACGTC. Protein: CASSLRDRGHYDPLYEQYV.

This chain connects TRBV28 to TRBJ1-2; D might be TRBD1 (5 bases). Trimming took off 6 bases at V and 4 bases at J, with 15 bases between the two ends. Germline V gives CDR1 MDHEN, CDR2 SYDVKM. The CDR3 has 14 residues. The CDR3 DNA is TGTGCCAGCAGCGGGTCCAGGGACGGCTATGGCTACACCTTC. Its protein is CASSGSRDGYGYTF.